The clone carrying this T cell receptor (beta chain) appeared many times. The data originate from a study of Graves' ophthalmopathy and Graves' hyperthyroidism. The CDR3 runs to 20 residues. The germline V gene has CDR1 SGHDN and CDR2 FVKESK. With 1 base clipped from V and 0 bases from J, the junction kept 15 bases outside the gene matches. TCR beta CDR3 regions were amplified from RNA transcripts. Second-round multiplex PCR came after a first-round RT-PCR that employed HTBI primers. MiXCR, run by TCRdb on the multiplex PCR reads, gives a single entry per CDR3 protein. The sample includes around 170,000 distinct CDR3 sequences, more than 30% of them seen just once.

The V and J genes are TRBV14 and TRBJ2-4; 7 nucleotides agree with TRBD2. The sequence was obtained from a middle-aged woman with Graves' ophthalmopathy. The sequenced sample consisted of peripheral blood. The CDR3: CASSQGAGVSPVGAKNIQYF. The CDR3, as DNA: TGTGCCAGCAGCCAAGGGGCGGGGGTCTCACCCGTTGGAGCCAAAAACATTCAGTACTTC.